This T cell receptor (beta chain) was found in a study of blood T cells in healthy people across ages. Findings of the study overall: Estimates drawn from one million T cells were deemed to understate diversity.

Between the trimmed V and J ends, which lost 8 bases and 4 bases, there was a span of 12 bases. CDR3 length equals 13 residues. Germline-derived CDR1 and CDR2 are MNHEY and SVGEGT. Together with a sample-barcoded 5' primer, a J-beta primer mix was included in a second PCR lasting roughly 6 to 12 cycles. At least 2.5 million CDR3-containing paired-end reads were obtained per sample. TCRdb passed the 5' RACE reads through MiXCR, listing each CDR3 protein once. Among more than 1 million distinct CDR3 sequences listed, less than 50% were seen once. This clonotype has just one count. Its antigen remains unknown.

The source material was blood. This sequence originates from a woman aged 60-70 years in good health. This rearrangement joins TRBV6-2 or TRBV6-3 to TRBJ1-5, with D perhaps matching TRBD1 (5 bases). The CDR3: CASSNGGNQPQHF. In nucleotides, the CDR3 is TGTGCCAGCTCCAACGGGGGGAATCAGCCCCAGCATTTT.